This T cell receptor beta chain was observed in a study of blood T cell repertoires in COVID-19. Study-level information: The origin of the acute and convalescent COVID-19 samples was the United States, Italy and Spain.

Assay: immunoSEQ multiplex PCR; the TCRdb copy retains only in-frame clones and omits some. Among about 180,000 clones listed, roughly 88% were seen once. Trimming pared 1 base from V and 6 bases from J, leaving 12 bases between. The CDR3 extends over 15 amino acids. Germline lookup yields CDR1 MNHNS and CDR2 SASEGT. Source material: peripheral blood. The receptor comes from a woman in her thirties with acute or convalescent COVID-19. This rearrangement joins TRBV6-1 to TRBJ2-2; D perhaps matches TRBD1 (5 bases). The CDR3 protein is CASSEGTGGPGELFF. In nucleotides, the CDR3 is TGTGCCAGCAGTGAAGGAACAGGCGGCCCCGGGGAGCTGTTTTTT.